A selection of T cell receptor beta chains follows, all from one sample in a study of blood T cell repertoires in COVID-19. Profiling relied on immunoSEQ multiplex PCR, and the TCRdb table lists in-frame clones only, not all of them. The repertoire holds about 160,000 clones, more than 65% seen once, with about 15% in the top ten. Material for sequencing was peripheral blood. The receptors originated from a woman older than 75 with acute or convalescent COVID-19. Both conserved end residues are part of each CDR3. A D gene is named only where the DNA matches it firmly. Clone size is not always given. Where it is, it says once, few, many or a class for expanded clones.

len,j_gene,v_gene,abundance,d_gene,CDR3nt,CDR3aa
12,TRBJ1-1,TRBV7-2,once,TRBD1,TGTGCCAGCAGCGTAGGGACAGCTGAAGCTTTCTTT,CASSVGTAEAFF
15,TRBJ1-5,TRBV4-1,many,.,TGCGCCAGCAGCCAAGCCGACAGTCCCAATCAGCCCCAGCATTTT,CASSQADSPNQPQHF
15,TRBJ2-1,TRBV19,.,TRBD1,TGTGCCAGTAGTATAGTGGGGACAGGGGTGGGTGAGCAGTTCTTC,CASSIVGTGVGEQFF
12,TRBJ2-3,TRBV5-4,.,.,TGTGCCAGCAAGGGGGTCACAGATACGCAGTATTTT,CASKGVTDTQYF
12,TRBJ1-2,TRBV28,.,.,TGTGCCAGCAGTGGACAGTCCTATGGCTACACCTTC,CASSGQSYGYTF
14,TRBJ2-7,TRBV6-5,.,.,TGTGCCAGCAGTTACACGCGACAGGAGCGAGAGCAGTACTTC,CASSYTRQEREQYF
15,TRBJ1-5,TRBV19,.,.,TGTGCCAGTACCACTTATACCGGGCGGGGTCAGCCCCAGCATTTT,CASTTYTGRGQPQHF
16,TRBJ2-2,TRBV5-1,.,TRBD1,TGCGCCAGCAGCTTGGTGCTCACAGGGGCCAACGGGGAGCTGTTTTTT,CASSLVLTGANGELFF
15,TRBJ1-3,TRBV6-5,.,.,TGTGCCAGCAGGGGTGGAGGGAGGAGCGGAAACACCATATATTTT,CASRGGGRSGNTIYF
13,TRBJ1-5,TRBV6-2/TRBV6-3,few,.,TGTGCCAGCAGTTGGAGCAACAATCAGCCCCAGCATTTT,CASSWSNNQPQHF
13,TRBJ1-1,TRBV6-2/TRBV6-3,.,.,TGTGCCAGCAGCCCCCCAGTGAACACTGAAGCTTTCTTT,CASSPPVNTEAFF
15,TRBJ1-5,TRBV6-6,.,TRBD1,TGTGCCAGCACCCCAGACAGGGCCGGAGTTCAGCCCCAGCATTTT,CASTPDRAGVQPQHF
12,TRBJ1-2,TRBV6-6,.,.,TGTGCCAGCAACAGGTGGCAGGCTGGCTACACCTTC,CASNRWQAGYTF
16,TRBJ2-1,TRBV5-4,many,.,TGTGCCAGCAGCTGGGGGGCGGGGGACTCCTACAATGAGCAGTTCTTC,CASSWGAGDSYNEQFF
16,TRBJ1-5,TRBV28,.,.,TGTGCCAGCAGTCCCCAGGACAAGGTGGTAAGTCAGCCCCAGCATTTT,CASSPQDKVVSQPQHF
16,TRBJ2-3,TRBV15,.,.,TGTGCCACCAGCAGAGACCGGGAGACTAGAGCAGATACGCAGTATTTT,CATSRDRETRADTQYF
15,TRBJ2-1,TRBV7-8,.,TRBD2,TGTGCCAGCAGCTTACAGCGGGAGGTTTTCCGTGAGCAGTTCTTC,CASSLQREVFREQFF
13,TRBJ2-5,TRBV2,.,.,TGTGCCAGCAGTACAAGGAGACAAGAGACCCAGTACTTC,CASSTRRQETQYF
15,TRBJ2-5,TRBV28,few,TRBD1,TGTGCCAGCACCCCCCAGGGCAGGGGGCAAGAGACCCAGTACTTC,CASTPQGRGQETQYF
15,TRBJ1-6,TRBV19,.,.,TGTGCCAGTAGTTCCTTGGAGATACTTAATTCACCCCTCCACTTT,CASSSLEILNSPLHF
15,TRBJ1-3,TRBV7-8,.,.,TGTGCCAGCAGCTTTCGCGGGGGGACAGGAAACACCATATATTTT,CASSFRGGTGNTIYF
13,TRBJ1-1,TRBV3-1/TRBV3-2,.,TRBD1,TGTGCCAGCAGCTTGGGACAGGGCACTGAAGCTTTCTTT,CASSLGQGTEAFF
18,TRBJ1-2,TRBV7-9,.,TRBD1,TGTGCCAGCAGCTTAGCGAACAGGGGGCCGGGGCCGGACTATGGCTACACCTTC,CASSLANRGPGPDYGYTF
13,TRBJ1-2,TRBV18,.,TRBD1,TGTGCCAGCTCTCAAACAGGGGCTCTCGGCTACACCTTC,CASSQTGALGYTF
14,TRBJ2-3,TRBV5-5,.,.,TGTGCCAGCAGCTTACCGCCTCCGGGAGATACGCAGTATTTT,CASSLPPPGDTQYF
13,TRBJ2-2,TRBV3-1/TRBV3-2,.,TRBD1,TGTGCCGCCGGGACAGGGGCTACCGGGGAGCTGTTTTTT,CAAGTGATGELFF
14,TRBJ2-2,TRBV9,.,TRBD2,TGTGCCAGCGGAGCCCGGGAGGTTTCCGGGGAGCTGTTTTTT,CASGAREVSGELFF
15,TRBJ1-2,TRBV27,.,TRBD1,TGTGCCAGCAGTTCGTCGGGACAGCAAAACTATGGCTACACCTTC,CASSSSGQQNYGYTF
15,TRBJ1-3,TRBV7-9,once,.,TGTGCCACCACCCCCGACATTTACTCTGGAAACACCATATATTTT,CATTPDIYSGNTIYF
13,TRBJ1-6,TRBV3-1/TRBV3-2,once,.,TGTGCCAGCAGCCAAGTCTCTAAGTCACCCCTCCACTTT,CASSQVSKSPLHF
14,TRBJ1-5,TRBV6-6,.,TRBD1,TGTGCCAGCAGTTACGGCCAGGGGGATCAGCCCCAGCATTTT,CASSYGQGDQPQHF
14,TRBJ2-6,TRBV5-1,.,.,TGCGCCAGCACCCCTTACTCTGGGGCCAACGTCCTGACTTTC,CASTPYSGANVLTF
16,TRBJ1-1,TRBV5-1,.,TRBD1,TGCGCCAGCAGCTTTACAGGGGGAGGGGGGGGCACTGAAGCTTTCTTT,CASSFTGGGGGTEAFF
14,TRBJ1-6,TRBV10-3,few,.,TGTGCCATCAGTGCTTTGCAGGATAATTCACCCCTCCACTTT,CAISALQDNSPLHF
15,TRBJ1-4,TRBV2,once,.,TGTGCCAGCAGGGCACACGCCTCAACTAATGAAAAACTGTTTTTT,CASRAHASTNEKLFF
15,TRBJ2-3,TRBV5-1,.,TRBD2,TGCGCCAGCAGCGAGCGGGGGGGTAGCACAGGTACGCAGTATTTT,CASSERGGSTGTQYF
16,TRBJ1-1,TRBV28,few,.,TGTGCCAGCAGTTTAATTAGTGGAGGAGCGAACACTGAAGCTTTCTTT,CASSLISGGANTEAFF
16,TRBJ2-5,TRBV3-1/TRBV3-2,.,TRBD2,TGTGCCAGCAGCCAATGGTCGGGGGGGCCCTGGGAGACCCAGTACTTC,CASSQWSGGPWETQYF
12,TRBJ1-1,TRBV20-1,.,.,TGCAGTGCTAGTTCGGGGTCCACTGAAGCTTTCTTT,CSASSGSTEAFF
14,TRBJ1-1,TRBV7-8,.,TRBD1,TGTGCCAGCAGCTTAGGCTACAGGGGCGCTGAAGCTTTCTTT,CASSLGYRGAEAFF
14,TRBJ2-3,TRBV5-1,.,.,TGCGCCAGCAGCTTACTGAGATCCACAGATACGCAGTATTTT,CASSLLRSTDTQYF
12,TRBJ1-3,TRBV12-3/TRBV12-4,.,.,TGTGCCAGCAGTCGGCGGTGGGACACCATATATTTT,CASSRRWDTIYF
15,TRBJ1-2,TRBV2,.,TRBD1,TGTGCCAGCAGTGAAGGGCAGGGGGTTAACTATGGCTACACCTTC,CASSEGQGVNYGYTF
18,TRBJ2-5,TRBV11-2,.,TRBD2,TGTGCCAGCAGCTCAACTCTAGCGGGGTACACTCGAGGAGAGACCCAGTACTTC,CASSSTLAGYTRGETQYF
15,TRBJ2-7,TRBV3-1/TRBV3-2,.,TRBD2,TGTGCCAGCAGCCTCGGACTAGCGGGTTCCTACGAGCAGTACTTC,CASSLGLAGSYEQYF
18,TRBJ1-5,TRBV19,.,.,TGTGCCAGTACCCCCGGGGGAGGAGAGGCACGGGGCAATCAGCCCCAGCATTTT,CASTPGGGEARGNQPQHF
15,TRBJ2-7,TRBV6-5,.,.,TGTGCCAGCAGTTACTCGACGGGTCGGTCCTACGAGCAGTACTTC,CASSYSTGRSYEQYF
13,TRBJ1-2,TRBV7-9,.,TRBD1,TGTGCCAGCAGCCGGGGGACAGGGGAAGGCTACACCTTC,CASSRGTGEGYTF
14,TRBJ1-6,TRBV2,.,TRBD1,TGTGCCAGCAGGGGACAGGGGGCGAATTCACCCCTCCACTTT,CASRGQGANSPLHF
14,TRBJ1-1,TRBV10-3,.,TRBD1,TGTGCCATCAGTGTGGGACAGGGGGGAACTGAAGCTTTCTTT,CAISVGQGGTEAFF
13,TRBJ2-2,TRBV28,.,TRBD2,TGTGCCACCCTCTCGGGGGGGGCCGGGGAGCTGTTTTTT,CATLSGGAGELFF
18,TRBJ2-7,TRBV5-5,.,TRBD2,TGTGCCAGCAGCTTCAATTTTGCGTGGACTAGCGGGTCCTACGAGCAGTACTTC,CASSFNFAWTSGSYEQYF
14,TRBJ1-4,TRBV2,.,TRBD1,TGTGCCAGCAGTGAACAGGGGGCCAGTGAAAAACTGTTTTTT,CASSEQGASEKLFF